This entry concerns a single T cell receptor beta chain. What it binds is not known. The data stem from a study of long-term antiretroviral therapy in people with HIV. Overall study: A decade or so separates the oldest specimens from the later 2015 immediate-ART recommendation.

Overall study results and limits: Narrower CDR3 length ranges marked HIV repertoires relative to controls.

Every donor contributed at least one pre-ART and at least two post-ART PBMC samples. Every one of the participants with HIV received treatment in the United States. An immunoSEQ assay, version v3.0, was performed at survey level. Sequencing used immunoSEQ multiplex PCR; TCRdb keeps in-frame clones, though not all of them. The data contain some 16,000 clones, 77% of them singletons. V lost 1 base to trimming and J lost 0 bases, with 6 bases between them. CDR3 length: 14 amino acids. The germline V gene encodes CDR1 SGHVS and CDR2 FQNEAQ. This chain uses TRBV7-8 with TRBJ1-1, with D unresolved. The sequence was obtained from a man aged 40-55 years with HIV. The source was unsorted PBMCs, collected 2.1 years after starting antiretroviral therapy. This CDR3 reads CASSLEGLNTEAFF. CDR3 in DNA: TGTGCCAGCAGCTTAGAAGGTCTGAACACTGAAGCTTTCTTT.